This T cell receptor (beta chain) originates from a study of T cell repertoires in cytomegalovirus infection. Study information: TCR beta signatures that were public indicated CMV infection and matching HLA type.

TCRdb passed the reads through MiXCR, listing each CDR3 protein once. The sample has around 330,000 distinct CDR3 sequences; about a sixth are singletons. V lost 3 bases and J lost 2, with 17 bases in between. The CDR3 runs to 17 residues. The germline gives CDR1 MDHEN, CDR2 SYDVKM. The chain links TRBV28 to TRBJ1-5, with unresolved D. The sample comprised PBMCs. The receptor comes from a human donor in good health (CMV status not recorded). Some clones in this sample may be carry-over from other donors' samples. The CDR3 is CASSFWAGRSRNQPQHF. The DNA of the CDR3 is TGTGCCAGCAGTTTTTGGGCGGGGAGGTCGCGCAATCAGCCCCAGCATTTT.